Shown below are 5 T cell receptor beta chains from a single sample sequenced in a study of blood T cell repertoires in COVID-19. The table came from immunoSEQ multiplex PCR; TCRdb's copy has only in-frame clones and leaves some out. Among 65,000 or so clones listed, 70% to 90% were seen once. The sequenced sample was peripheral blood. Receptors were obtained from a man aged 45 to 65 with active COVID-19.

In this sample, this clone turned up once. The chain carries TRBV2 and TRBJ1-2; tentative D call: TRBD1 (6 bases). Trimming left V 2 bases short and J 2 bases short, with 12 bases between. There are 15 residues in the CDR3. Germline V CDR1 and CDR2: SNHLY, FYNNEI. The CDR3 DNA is TGTGCCAGCAGTGAAAGGTCGGGGGGCAACTATGGCTACACCTTC. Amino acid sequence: CASSERSGGNYGYTF.

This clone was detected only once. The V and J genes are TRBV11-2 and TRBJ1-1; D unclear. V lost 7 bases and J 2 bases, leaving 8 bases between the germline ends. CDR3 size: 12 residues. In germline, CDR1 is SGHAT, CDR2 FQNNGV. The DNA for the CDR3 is TGTGCCAGCACCACTTCAAACACTGAAGCTTTCTTT. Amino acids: CASTTSNTEAFF.

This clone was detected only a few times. In DNA form, the CDR3 reads TGCGCCAGCAGCTTGAGGGGGCTGGACACCGGGGAGCTGTTTTTT. Translating it yields CASSLRGLDTGELFF. The chain couples TRBV5-1 to TRBJ2-2; TRBD1 matches 7 bases. Germline CDR1 reads SGHRS; CDR2 reads YFSETQ. The CDR3 totals 15 residues. Trimming took 1 base from V and 3 from J; bases not matched to a gene: 3.

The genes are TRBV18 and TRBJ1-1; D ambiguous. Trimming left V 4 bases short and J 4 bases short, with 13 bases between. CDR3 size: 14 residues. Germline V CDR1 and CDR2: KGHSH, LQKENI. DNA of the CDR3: TGTGCCAGCTCACTCCAAGAGGTGGGCACTGAAGCTTTCTTT. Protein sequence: CASSLQEVGTEAFF.

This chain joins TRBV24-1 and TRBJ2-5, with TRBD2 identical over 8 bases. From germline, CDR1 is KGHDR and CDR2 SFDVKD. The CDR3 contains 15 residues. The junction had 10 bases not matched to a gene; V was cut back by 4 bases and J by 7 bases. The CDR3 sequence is CATSDPGTGGRTQYF. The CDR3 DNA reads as TGTGCCACCAGTGACCCCGGGACGGGAGGGAGGACCCAGTACTTC.